The source of this TCR beta chain is a study of blood T cells in healthy people across ages. Study-wide points: Higher diversity, along with more naive CD4+ cells, distinguished long-lived donors from aged donors. From one million sequenced T cells, diversity estimates were lower bounds. Per million T cells, the diversity of TCR beta decreased roughly linearly as age advanced.

Of note for this clonotype: No antigen is known for it.

Using a J-beta primer mix together with a sample-barcoded 5' primer, a second PCR was run for about 6 to 12 cycles. Each CDR3 protein is one row after TCRdb ran MiXCR on the 5' RACE reads. The data show 1.5 million or so distinct CDR3 sequences, approximately 43% seen once. Sequenced: blood. The TCR sequence derives from a woman between 18 and 29 years old in good health.

The CDR3 nucleotides are TGTGCCAGCAGTTATGGGAGAGCCTTTGACAATGAGCAGTTCTTC. This codes for CASSYGRAFDNEQFF. This chain links TRBV6-6 with TRBJ2-1, with a weak D call TRBD2 (5 bases). Germline CDR1 reads MNHNY; CDR2 reads SVGAGI (reference sequence). V was cut by 3 bases and J by 5 bases, with 14 bases left in between. This CDR3 spans 15 amino acids.